This T cell receptor beta chain came from a study of siplizumab effects on memory and regulatory T cells. This CDR3 spans 15 amino acids. V lost 4 bases and J lost 8; bases outside the gene matches: 9. From germline, CDR1 is MDHEN and CDR2 SYDVKM. Some clones are missing from TCRdb's copy, which holds only in-frame ones; the method was immunoSEQ multiplex PCR. The sample includes some 97,000 clones, 94% of them seen just once. This clone was counted only a few times. The sequencing sample was made of non-Treg CD4+ T cells sorted from blood. V gene TRBV28 combines with J gene TRBJ1-2; 11 bases are a match to TRBD1. The clonotype was recovered from a human donor in good health. CDR3 sequence: CASSSGQGAVGGYTF. DNA for the CDR3: TGTGCCAGCAGTTCCGGACAGGGGGCCGTCGGAGGCTACACCTTC.